Presented here are 15 T cell receptor beta chains from one specimen sequenced in a study of blood T cell repertoires in COVID-19. Profiling relied on immunoSEQ multiplex PCR, and the TCRdb table lists in-frame clones only, not all of them. The sample lists approximately 85,000 clones, approximately 78% occurring once. Sequences were obtained from peripheral blood. These receptors were taken from a human donor in a cohort sampled during active COVID-19.

The V and J genes are TRBV6-5 and TRBJ2-3; 10 bases map to TRBD1. Germline trimming cut 6 bases from V and 4 bases from J; bases unmatched to any gene: 4. The germline CDR1 and CDR2 sequences are MNHEY and SVGAGI. The CDR3 consists of 14 residues. In nucleotides, the CDR3 is TGTGCCAGCAGCCGAGGGACAGGGGCAGATACGCAGTATTTT. Protein sequence: CASSRGTGADTQYF.

The V and J genes are TRBV12-5 and TRBJ2-5, with a possible D match to TRBD1 (6 bases). Germline CDR1 is LGHNT and CDR2 is FRNRAP. The V and J ends lost 6 bases and 4 bases respectively, with 12 bases between them. The CDR3 has 13 amino acids. CDR3 sequence reads: CASGPDRRETQYF. CDR3 nucleotides: TGTGCTAGTGGGCCGGACAGAAGAGAGACCCAGTACTTC.

V usage is TRBV30 and J usage is TRBJ1-2; D perhaps matches TRBD1 (6 bases). The CDR3 totals 13 residues. In germline, CDR1 is GTSNPN, CDR2 SVGIG (reference sequence). V dropped 3 bases and J dropped 8 bases, with 16 bases sitting between them. CDR3 residues: CAWRPTGLGGYTF. CDR3 sequence (DNA): TGTGCCTGGAGGCCCACAGGGTTGGGGGGCTACACCTTC.

A word on this clone: Other DNA sequences in the sample encode the same CDR3. The rearrangement joins TRBV5-1 to TRBJ1-4, with 7 bases matching TRBD1. Germline V CDR1 and CDR2: SGHRS, YFSETQ. Trimming cost V 2 bases and J 5 bases; bases outside gene matches: 3. The CDR3 is 14 amino acids. The CDR3 loop reads CASSLQGINEKLFF. CDR3 nucleotide sequence: TGCGCCAGCAGCTTACAGGGGATCAATGAAAAACTGTTTTTT. Supplemented by reference TRBV5-1 and TRBJ1-4, the full variable domain reads KAGVTQTPRYLIKTRGQQVTLSCSPISGHRSVSWYQQTPGQGLQFLFEYFSETQRNKGNFPGRFSGRQFSNSRSEMNVSTLELGDSALYLCASSLQGINEKLFFGSGTQLSVL.

The chain joins TRBV6-5 to TRBJ2-7, with D perhaps matching TRBD2 (5 bases). Germline V gene data show CDR1 as MNHEY and CDR2 as SVGAGI. V gave up 7 bases and J gave up 3 bases, with 13 bases separating them. The length of the CDR3 is 13 residues. CDR3 sequence: CASTLRDGYEQYF. CDR3 sequence (DNA): TGTGCCAGCACCTTACGGGATGGCTACGAGCAGTACTTC.

The chain joins TRBV4-1 to TRBJ1-1; the D is unclear. Germline CDR1 reads MGHRA; CDR2 reads YSYEKL. The CDR3 totals 12 residues. Trimming removed 3 bases at V and 7 bases at J, with 9 bases between. CDR3 in DNA: TGCGCCAGCAGCCACAACTCTGATGAAGCTTTCTTT. It yields the protein CASSHNSDEAFF.

The chain employs TRBV30 and TRBJ1-2; TRBD1 is a possible D gene (5 bases). Germline CDR1 and CDR2: GTSNPN and SVGIG (reference sequence). This CDR3 has 13 residues. V lost 8 bases and J 4 bases, leaving 17 bases between the germline ends. The CDR3 loop is CATIGRGAYGYTF. Written as DNA, the CDR3 is TGTGCCACAATAGGGCGCGGGGCCTATGGCTACACCTTC.

This clone was recorded many times. The chain employs TRBV9 and TRBJ2-7, with TRBD1 matching over 8 bases. Germline trimming cut 0 bases from V and 7 bases from J; bases unmatched to any gene: 9. CDR3 length: 15 amino acids. Germline V gives CDR1 SGDLS, CDR2 YYNGEE. The CDR3 DNA sequence: TGTGCCAGCAGCGTAGATACAGGGGGAATGGCAGAGCAGTACTTC. Its translation is CASSVDTGGMAEQYF.

As DNA, the CDR3 is TGTGCCAGCAGCCATGGGACAGAGAGCTCCTATGGCTACACCTTC. This translates into CASSHGTESSYGYTF. The chain couples TRBV3-1 (or the pseudogene TRBV3-2) to TRBJ1-2; 7 bases fit TRBD1. The length of the CDR3 is 15 residues. V lost 3 bases and J lost 4; bases outside the gene matches: 8. Germline CDR1 LGHDT, CDR2 YNNKEL (reference sequence).

The rearrangement joins TRBV11-2 to TRBJ2-3, with TRBD2 matching over 7 bases. The CDR3 is 17 amino acids. The V gene's germline CDR1 is SGHAT and CDR2 FQNNGV. V was pared by 1 base and J by 3 bases, with 10 bases of the junction left unmatched. The CDR3 nucleotides are TGTGCCAGCAGCTTAGCAGCCCCGGGGGGAGGAACAGATACGCAGTATTTT. Amino acids: CASSLAAPGGGTDTQYF.

The chain carries TRBV30 and TRBJ2-7; tentatively, D is TRBD1 (6 bases). Trimming stripped 0 bases from V and 3 bases from J, with 6 bases between. In germline, CDR1 is GTSNPN, CDR2 SVGIG (reference sequence). CDR3 size: 12 residues. CDR3 nucleotide sequence: TGTGCCTGGAGTGTACAGGGCTACGAGCAGTACTTC. Protein sequence: CAWSVQGYEQYF.

The chain combines TRBV7-2 with TRBJ2-3; 15 bases line up with TRBD2. Germline V lookup: CDR1 SGHTA, CDR2 FQGNSA. This CDR3 has 16 residues. V shed 4 bases and J 4 bases; nucleotides not matched to a gene: 3. In DNA, the CDR3 is TGTGCCAGCAGCTACGGACTAGCGGGGGGGGCAGATACGCAGTATTTT. Protein sequence: CASSYGLAGGADTQYF.

The genes are TRBV7-2 and TRBJ2-1; TRBD1 agrees at 10 bases. Germline V gives CDR1 SGHTA, CDR2 FQGNSA. This CDR3 is built from 15 residues. With 5 bases clipped from V and 4 bases from J, the junction kept 5 bases outside the gene matches. The DNA for the CDR3 is TGTGCCAGCAGCCCCGGGACAGGGGAGTACAATGAGCAGTTCTTC. Its translation: CASSPGTGEYNEQFF.

The chain recombines TRBV7-9 with TRBJ1-2; perhaps TRBD1 as D (5 bases). V lost 5 bases and J 4 bases, leaving 14 bases between the germline ends. Germline V gene sequence: CDR1 SEHNR, CDR2 FQNEAQ (reference sequence). The CDR3 length is 14 residues. The CDR3: CASSGAGSSYGYTF. In nucleotides, the CDR3 is TGTGCCAGCAGCGGGGCCGGCAGCAGCTATGGCTACACCTTC. Supplemented by reference TRBV7-9 and TRBJ1-2, the full variable domain reads DTGVSQNPRHKITKRGQNVTFRCDPISEHNRLYWYRQTLGQGPEFLTYFQNEAQLEKSRLLSDRFSAERPKGSFSTLEIQRTEQGDSAMYLCASSGAGSSYGYTFGSGTRLTVV.

The V call is TRBV9, the J call TRBJ2-3; 12 bases map to TRBD1. Losses at the gene ends were 0 bases for V and 8 bases for J; bases not matched to a gene: 4. Germline lookup yields CDR1 SGDLS and CDR2 YYNGEE. The CDR3 contains 15 residues. This CDR3 is CASSVGGQGAFTQYF. The CDR3, as DNA: TGTGCCAGCAGCGTAGGGGGACAGGGGGCTTTTACGCAGTATTTT.